Below, 20 T cell receptor beta chains from the same sample are listed, as sequenced in a study of blood T cell repertoires in COVID-19. The data were produced by immunoSEQ multiplex PCR, yet TCRdb's version contains in-frame clones alone and is incomplete. The table includes 350,000 or so clones, roughly nine tenths detected once. The sample taken for sequencing was peripheral blood. Receptor source: a woman aged 55 to 70 with COVID-19, enrolled during active disease.

V is TRBV10-3 and J is TRBJ1-1; the match to TRBD1 covers 7 bases. Trimming cost V 0 bases and J 3 bases; bases outside gene matches: 4. Germline CDR1 is ENHRY and CDR2 is SYGVKD. The CDR3 has 15 amino acids. The CDR3 region is CAISESRGGHTEAFF. The DNA of the CDR3 is TGTGCCATCAGTGAGTCGAGAGGGGGCCACACTGAAGCTTTCTTT.

This clone is a singleton in its sample. The V and J genes are TRBV6-1 and TRBJ1-1; D is unclear. The CDR3 is 13 residues long. Trimming took off 0 bases at V and 3 bases at J, with 5 bases between the two ends. Germline CDR1 and CDR2: MNHNS and SASEGT. CDR3 sequence (DNA): TGTGCCAGCAGTGAAGCGCGTTACACTGAAGCTTTCTTT. It translates to CASSEARYTEAFF.

The chain links TRBV6-6 to TRBJ1-2; no reliable D call. The V gene's germline CDR1 is MNHNY and CDR2 SVGAGI (reference sequence). V was cut by 0 bases and J by 8 bases, with 13 bases left in between. CDR3 size: 14 residues. The CDR3: CASSYSTGEGGYTF. CDR3 nucleotides: TGTGCCAGCAGTTACTCGACCGGGGAAGGAGGCTACACCTTC.

The chain combines TRBV5-6 with TRBJ1-2; maybe TRBD1 (6 bases). Germline V gives CDR1 SGHDT, CDR2 YYEEEE. The CDR3 totals 14 residues. Trimming pared 2 bases from V and 4 bases from J, leaving 12 bases between. The CDR3 here is CASSLGGAFYGYTF. CDR3 DNA sequence: TGTGCCAGCAGCTTAGGGGGGGCTTTCTATGGCTACACCTTC.

This chain uses TRBV3-1 (or the pseudogene TRBV3-2) with TRBJ2-7, with 8 bases fitting TRBD2. This CDR3 comprises 20 residues. Germline CDR1 and CDR2: LGHDT and YNNKEL (reference sequence). Germline trimming cut 2 bases from V and 0 bases from J; bases unmatched to any gene: 18. CDR3 sequence (DNA): TGTGCCAGCAGCCAATTGTTTTACGGCGGGGGGCGGACCAGCTCCTACGAGCAGTACTTC. Translating it yields CASSQLFYGGGRTSSYEQYF.

The gene calls are TRBV28 and TRBJ1-2, with TRBD1 matching over 8 bases. V was pared by 2 bases and J by 4 bases, with 6 bases of the junction left unmatched. The germline gives CDR1 MDHEN, CDR2 SYDVKM. This CDR3 has 15 residues. CDR3 in amino acids: CASSLGQGFTYGYTF. In nucleotides, the CDR3 is TGTGCCAGCAGTTTAGGACAGGGATTTACCTATGGCTACACCTTC.

The V gene is TRBV27, the J gene TRBJ1-3; 8 bases line up with TRBD1. The CDR3 extends over 15 amino acids. The trim removed 4 bases at V and 2 bases at J, leaving 4 bases unmatched. Looked up from germline, CDR1 is MNHEY and CDR2 is SMNVEV (reference sequence). The CDR3 coding sequence is TGTGCCAGCAGTTCCTCGACAGGGGCTGGAAACACCATATATTTT. Its translation: CASSSSTGAGNTIYF.

The gene calls are TRBV28 and TRBJ1-2, with D uncertain. Germline V gene sequence: CDR1 MDHEN, CDR2 SYDVKM. V gave up 8 bases and J gave up 7 bases, with 14 bases separating them. This CDR3 is built from 12 residues. CDR3 sequence: CASRIGGSGYTF. The CDR3 DNA sequence: TGTGCCAGCCGAATCGGAGGTAGTGGCTACACCTTC.

This chain joins TRBV9 and TRBJ2-5, with D perhaps matching TRBD2 (5 bases). V gave up 7 bases and J gave up 0 bases, with 13 bases separating them. The CDR3 consists of 14 residues. The germline gives CDR1 SGDLS, CDR2 YYNGEE. The CDR3, as DNA: TGTGCCAGCCTCGGGAAAGCAAACCAAGAGACCCAGTACTTC. The encoded protein is CASLGKANQETQYF.

The V call is TRBV4-2, the J call TRBJ2-7; TRBD2 aligns across 8 bases. The CDR3 totals 16 residues. Germline CDR1 and CDR2: LGHNA and YNFKEQ. V gave up 1 base and J gave up 0 bases; unmatched junction bases: 5. CDR3 in DNA: TGTGCCAGCAGCCAAGGAGCGGGGGACCTCTCCTACGAGCAGTACTTC. Its protein is CASSQGAGDLSYEQYF.

This sequence joins TRBV28 and TRBJ2-7; 8 nucleotides align to TRBD1. V was clipped by 6 bases and J by 4 bases; unmatched bases: 11. Germline CDR1 reads MDHEN; CDR2 reads SYDVKM. The length of the CDR3 is 15 residues. CDR3 protein: CASRTGEPTPYEQYF. Written as DNA, the CDR3 is TGTGCCAGCAGGACAGGGGAGCCAACTCCTTACGAGCAGTACTTC.

This clone was counted a single time. This chain connects TRBV18 to TRBJ2-5; D might be TRBD2 (5 bases). The CDR3 covers 14 residues. Germline CDR1 reads KGHSH; CDR2 reads LQKENI. Trimming removed 3 bases from V and 4 bases from J, with 12 bases in between. CDR3 DNA: TGTGCCAGCTCACCGGTACTAGTGGCAGAGACCCAGTACTTC. It yields the protein CASSPVLVAETQYF.

This clone was observed a single time. The V and J genes are TRBV28 and TRBJ1-1; D not certain. Germline V gene data show CDR1 as MDHEN and CDR2 as SYDVKM. With 5 bases removed from V and 1 base from J, the gap between germline ends came to 8 bases. The length of the CDR3 is 13 residues. CDR3: CASSTRQNTEAFF. The CDR3 DNA reads as TGTGCCAGCAGTACCCGACAGAACACTGAAGCTTTCTTT.

The rearrangement links TRBV3-1 (or the pseudogene TRBV3-2) to TRBJ2-6, with D maybe TRBD1 (6 bases). This CDR3 is 17 amino acids long. CDR1 LGHDT and CDR2 YNNKEL come from the germline V gene (reference sequence). Trimming shortened V by 4 bases and J by 2 bases, and 15 bases separated the two germline ends. This chain's CDR3 is CASSPYTGTPGANVLTF. The CDR3, as DNA: TGTGCCAGCAGCCCTTATACAGGGACCCCTGGGGCCAACGTCCTGACTTTC.

The chain combines TRBV19 with TRBJ1-2; unclear D gene. The CDR3 runs 13 residues. Trimming left V 7 bases short and J 2 bases short, with 11 bases between. The germline V gene has CDR1 LNHDA and CDR2 SQIVND (reference sequence). The CDR3 coding sequence is TGTGCCAGTACCCTTGGCAGAAACTATGGCTACACCTTC. It codes for CASTLGRNYGYTF.

Turning to this clone: A read error may account for a junction end that differs from germline. This rearrangement joins TRBV7-7 to TRBJ1-2; D may be TRBD1 (6 bases). The CDR3 runs to 15 residues. The germline V gene encodes CDR1 SSHAT and CDR2 FNYEAQ (reference sequence). The CDR3 protein is CASSADSSLYYGYTF. CDR3 bases: TGTGCTAGCAGCGCGGACAGCTCTTTGTACTATGGCTACACCTTC. The full variable domain, in which reference TRBV7-7 and TRBJ1-2 provide the parts outside the CDR3, is GAGVSQSPRYKVTKRGQDVTLRCDPISSHATLYWYQQALGQGPEFLTYFNYEAQPDKSGLPSDRFSAERPEGSISTLTIQRTEQRDSAMYRCASSADSSLYYGYTFGSGTRLTVV.

The rearrangement links TRBV5-4 to TRBJ1-4; the D gene is possibly TRBD1 (5 bases). Between the trimmed V and J ends, which lost 0 bases and 6 bases, there was a span of 15 bases. The CDR3 contains 16 residues. Germline CDR1 reads SGHNT; CDR2 reads YYREEE (reference sequence). CDR3 region: CASSLAGRGLDEKLFF. The DNA for the CDR3 is TGTGCCAGCAGCTTGGCGGGGAGGGGCCTGGATGAAAAACTGTTTTTT.

The count of this clone is one. One junction end disagrees with the germline gene, perhaps due to a read error. Other DNA sequences of this sample code for an identical CDR3. The CDR3 DNA reads TGTGCCAGTAGCCAACCAGCTCTAGCGGGGGGACGCACAGATACGCAGTATTTT. It codes for CASSQPALAGGRTDTQYF. The chain has TRBV3-1 (or the pseudogene TRBV3-2) and TRBJ2-3, with 11 bases fitting TRBD2. Germline V gives CDR1 LGHDT, CDR2 YNNKEL (reference sequence). The CDR3 has 18 residues.

The V gene is TRBV7-9, the J gene TRBJ2-5; 7 bases are shared with TRBD2. This CDR3 comprises 14 residues. The V gene's germline CDR1 is SEHNR and CDR2 FQNEAQ (reference sequence). V was clipped by 5 bases and J by 3 bases; unmatched bases: 6. This chain's CDR3 is CASSPPGREETQYF. The CDR3, as DNA: TGTGCCAGCAGCCCCCCAGGGAGGGAAGAGACCCAGTACTTC.

The sample holds one count of this clone. The rearrangement links TRBV6-5 to TRBJ2-6; no firm D call. The CDR3 contains 15 residues. V lost 7 bases, J lost 0 bases, and 10 bases lay in between. Looked up from germline, CDR1 is MNHEY and CDR2 is SVGAGI. The CDR3 region is CASMGFSSGANVLTF. In nucleotides, the CDR3 is TGTGCCAGCATGGGCTTTAGCTCTGGGGCCAACGTCCTGACTTTC.